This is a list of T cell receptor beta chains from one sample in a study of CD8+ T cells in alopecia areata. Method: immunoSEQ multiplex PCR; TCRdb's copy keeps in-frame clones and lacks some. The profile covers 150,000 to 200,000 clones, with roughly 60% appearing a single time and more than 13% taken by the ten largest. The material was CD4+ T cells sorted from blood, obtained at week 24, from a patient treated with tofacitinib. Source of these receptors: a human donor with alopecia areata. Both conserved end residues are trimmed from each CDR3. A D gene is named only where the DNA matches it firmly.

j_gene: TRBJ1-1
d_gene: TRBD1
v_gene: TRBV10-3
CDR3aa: AIRRGQDTEAF

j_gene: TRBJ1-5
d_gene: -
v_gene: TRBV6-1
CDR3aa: ASSEGVGRQPQH

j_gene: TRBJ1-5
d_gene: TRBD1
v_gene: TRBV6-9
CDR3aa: ASSSDRGLDNQPQH

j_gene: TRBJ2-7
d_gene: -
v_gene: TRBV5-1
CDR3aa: ASSLGGLLAYEQY

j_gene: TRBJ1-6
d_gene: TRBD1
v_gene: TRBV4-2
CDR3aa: ASSQDLSGGGSPLH

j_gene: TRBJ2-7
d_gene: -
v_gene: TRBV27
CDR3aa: ASGGGQKSYEQY

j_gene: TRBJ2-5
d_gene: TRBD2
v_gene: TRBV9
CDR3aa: ASSGGLAEETQY

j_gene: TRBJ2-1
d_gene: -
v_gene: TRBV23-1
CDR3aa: ASSQWYNEQF

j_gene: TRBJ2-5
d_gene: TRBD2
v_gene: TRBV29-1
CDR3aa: SATSGGEETQY

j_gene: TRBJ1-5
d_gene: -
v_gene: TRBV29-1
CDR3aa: SALPIQRGLSNQPQH

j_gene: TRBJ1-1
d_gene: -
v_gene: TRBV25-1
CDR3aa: ASMTGTNTEAF

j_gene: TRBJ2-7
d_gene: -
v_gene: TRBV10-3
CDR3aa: AIRDSRDYEQY

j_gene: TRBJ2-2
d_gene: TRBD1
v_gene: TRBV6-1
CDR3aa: ASSEVAQAGTANTGELF

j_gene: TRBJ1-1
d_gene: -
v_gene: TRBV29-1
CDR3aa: SVEPRLGGTEAF

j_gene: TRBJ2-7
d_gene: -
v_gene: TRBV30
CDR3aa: AWTPGVSYEQY

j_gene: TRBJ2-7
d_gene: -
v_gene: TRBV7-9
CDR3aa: ASSLARRGVDYEQY

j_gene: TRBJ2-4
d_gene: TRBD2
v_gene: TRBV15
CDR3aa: ATSREAGAILAKNIQY

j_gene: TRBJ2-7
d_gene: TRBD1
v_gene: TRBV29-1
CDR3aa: SIRQGDYEQY

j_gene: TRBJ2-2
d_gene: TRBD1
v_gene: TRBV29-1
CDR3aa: SVEEAGGLGGELF

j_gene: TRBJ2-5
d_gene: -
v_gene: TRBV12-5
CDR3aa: ASGALRETQY

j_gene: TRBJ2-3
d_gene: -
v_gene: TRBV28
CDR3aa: ASRTTTDTQY

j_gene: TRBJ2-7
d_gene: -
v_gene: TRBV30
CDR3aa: AWRYRSSYEQY

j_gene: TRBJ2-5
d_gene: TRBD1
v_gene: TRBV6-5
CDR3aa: ASSAQGTGVETQY

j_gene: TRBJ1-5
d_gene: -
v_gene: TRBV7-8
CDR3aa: ASSGSGQRNQPQH

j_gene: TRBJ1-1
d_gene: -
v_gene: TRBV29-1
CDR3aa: SSKGVMNTEAF

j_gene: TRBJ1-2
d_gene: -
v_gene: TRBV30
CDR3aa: AWSRPGGGGKGYT

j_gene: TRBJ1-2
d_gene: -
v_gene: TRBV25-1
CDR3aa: ASTGADYGYT

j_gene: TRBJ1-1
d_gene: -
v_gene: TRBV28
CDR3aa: ASSYLEGNTEAF

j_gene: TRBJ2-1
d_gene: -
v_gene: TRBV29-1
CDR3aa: SVVGRAHNEQF

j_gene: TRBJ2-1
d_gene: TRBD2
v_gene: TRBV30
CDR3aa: AWDSSGLFSYNEQF

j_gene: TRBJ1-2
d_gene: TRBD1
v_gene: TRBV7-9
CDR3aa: ASSGDSPYGYT

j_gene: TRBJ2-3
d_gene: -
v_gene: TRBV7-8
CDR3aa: ASSDTDTQY

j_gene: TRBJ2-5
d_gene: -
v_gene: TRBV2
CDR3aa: ASTGSVQETQY

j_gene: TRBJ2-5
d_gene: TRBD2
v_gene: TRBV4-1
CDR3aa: ASSQDPGGAEETQY

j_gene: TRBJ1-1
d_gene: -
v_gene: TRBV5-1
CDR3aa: ASSLSSLTEAF

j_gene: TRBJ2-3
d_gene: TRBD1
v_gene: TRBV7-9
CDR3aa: ASSSGTGHTDTQY

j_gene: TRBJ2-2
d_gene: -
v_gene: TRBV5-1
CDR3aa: ASSFTGTNTGELF

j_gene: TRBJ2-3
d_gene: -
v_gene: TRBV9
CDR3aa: ASSAGGTLGTDTQY

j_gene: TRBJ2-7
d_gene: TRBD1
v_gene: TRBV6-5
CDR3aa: ASSYRQGADEQY

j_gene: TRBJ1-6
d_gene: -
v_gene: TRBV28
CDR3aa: ASSLRNSPLH

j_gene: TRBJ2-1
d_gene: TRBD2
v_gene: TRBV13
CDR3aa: ATSVRGKGEQF

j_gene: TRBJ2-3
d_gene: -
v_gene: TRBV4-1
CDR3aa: ASSHHTTKTGTRADTQY

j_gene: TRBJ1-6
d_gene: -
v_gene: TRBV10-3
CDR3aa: AITAQDNSPLH

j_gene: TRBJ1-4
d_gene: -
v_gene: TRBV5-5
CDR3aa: ASSSDTGYGNEKLF

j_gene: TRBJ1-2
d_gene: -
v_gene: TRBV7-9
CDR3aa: ASSFAAGDNYGYT

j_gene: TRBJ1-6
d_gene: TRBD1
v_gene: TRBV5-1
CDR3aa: ASSAAGTENSPLH

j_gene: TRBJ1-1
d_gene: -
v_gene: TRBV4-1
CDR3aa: ASSHIVSREAF

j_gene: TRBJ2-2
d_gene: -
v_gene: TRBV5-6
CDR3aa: ASSSGRTGELF

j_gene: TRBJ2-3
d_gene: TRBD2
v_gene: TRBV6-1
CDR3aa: ASSDTSGADTQY

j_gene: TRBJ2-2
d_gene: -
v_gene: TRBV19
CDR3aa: ASSTRLGGANTGELF

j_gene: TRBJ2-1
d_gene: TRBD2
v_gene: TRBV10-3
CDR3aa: AISGLAGNEQF

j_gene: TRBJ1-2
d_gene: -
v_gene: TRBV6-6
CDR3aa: ASSQRQSNYGYT

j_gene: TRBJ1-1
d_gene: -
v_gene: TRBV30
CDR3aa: AWSRAGWNTEAF

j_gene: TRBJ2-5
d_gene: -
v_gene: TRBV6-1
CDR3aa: ASTQETQY

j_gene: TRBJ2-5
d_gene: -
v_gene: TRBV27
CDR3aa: ASSRGGAGQETQY

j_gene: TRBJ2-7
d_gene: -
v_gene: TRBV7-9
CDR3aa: ASSLEVEQY

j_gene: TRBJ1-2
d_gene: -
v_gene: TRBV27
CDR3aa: ASSLSGNGYT

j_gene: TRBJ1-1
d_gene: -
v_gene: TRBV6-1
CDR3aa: ASRIRGPNTEAF